This T cell receptor (beta chain) is from a study of T cells after yellow fever vaccination. A single record per CDR3 protein comes from TCRdb applying MiXCR to the 5' RACE reads. The sample holds approximately 260,000 distinct CDR3 sequences, about an eighth seen once. Trimming cost V 3 bases and J 4 bases, with 12 bases left between them. Germline assignment: CDR1 MNHEY and CDR2 SMNVEV (reference sequence). The CDR3 runs to 15 residues. The TCR was taken from a young man who received the YFV17D yellow fever vaccine. The sample in question was CD4+ T cells sorted from PBMCs, obtained 45 days after the yellow fever booster vaccination. The chain recombines TRBV27 with TRBJ1-4; tentatively, D is TRBD1 (5 bases). This CDR3 is CASSFSWGDNEKLFF. CDR3 DNA: TGTGCCAGCAGTTTCTCTTGGGGGGATAATGAAAAACTGTTTTTT.